This record concerns one T cell receptor (beta chain) sequence. Its antigen is unidentified. This CDR3 has 15 amino acids. V was cut by 0 bases and J by 4 bases, with 13 bases left in between. The germline V gene has CDR1 MNHEY and CDR2 SVGEGT. This entry is derived from a study of T-cell memory formation after mild COVID-19. Study summary: Largely donor-specific TCR clusters were found.

One entry per CDR3 protein, called by TCRdb with MiXCR from the 5' RACE reads. The repertoire holds about 320,000 distinct CDR3 sequences, with roughly 13% as singletons. Findings and limits, study-wide: Memory sampled before infection contained some responding clones, suggesting cross-reactive memory joined. CD4+ contracting clones were found mainly in CM and EM, and CD8+ ones in EMRA.

The sequencing sample was made of PBMCs or a T cell subset sorted from them (not recorded which). The V and J genes are TRBV6-2 or TRBV6-3 and TRBJ2-7, with D possibly being TRBD2 (5 bases). The clonotype comes from a young man who had mild COVID-19 (a few samples of this study predate the infection). Cell type and time point are not known. Written as DNA, the CDR3 is TGTGCCAGCAGTTACTCTGGTCTAGCTTGGTACGAGCAGTACTTC. Protein product: CASSYSGLAWYEQYF.